Here is one T cell receptor (beta chain) with its context. The observed sequence ends 3 residues before the CDR3 terminus, with the missing tail filled in from the germline J gene. From germline, CDR1 is SGHVS and CDR2 FNYEAQ. The CDR3 sequence is 13 residues long. This sample was included in a study of T cells in women clearing cervical HPV infection. Turning to the study itself: Case blood was drawn when the lesion was first found; control blood after infection became undetectable.

The table came from immunoSEQ multiplex PCR; TCRdb's copy has only in-frame clones and leaves some out. This sample's table reports about 12,000 clones. Sequencing was carried out using blood buffy coat. The rearrangement uses TRBV7-6 and TRBJ2-4, with D tentatively TRBD1 or TRBD2 (5 bases each). This sequence originates from a woman between 18 and 75 years old with a cervical HPV16 infection that either progressed to CIN3+ or cleared (not recorded which). CDR3 DNA (partial): TGTGCCAGCAGCCCTTCGGCCGCGAGGGGT. Encoded protein: CASSPSAARG. The whole CDR3 protein reads CASSPSAARGQYF.